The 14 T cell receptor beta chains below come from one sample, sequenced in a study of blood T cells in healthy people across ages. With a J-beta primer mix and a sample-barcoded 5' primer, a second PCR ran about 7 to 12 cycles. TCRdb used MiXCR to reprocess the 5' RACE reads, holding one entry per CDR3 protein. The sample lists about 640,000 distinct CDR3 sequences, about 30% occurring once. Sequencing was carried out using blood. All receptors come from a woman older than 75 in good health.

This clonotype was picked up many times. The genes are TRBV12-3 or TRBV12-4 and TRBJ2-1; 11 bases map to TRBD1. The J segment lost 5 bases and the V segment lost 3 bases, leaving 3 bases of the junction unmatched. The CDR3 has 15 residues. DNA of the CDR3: TGTGCCAGCAGTTTCGGACAGGGGGCAAACAATGAGCAGTTCTTC. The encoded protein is CASSFGQGANNEQFF.

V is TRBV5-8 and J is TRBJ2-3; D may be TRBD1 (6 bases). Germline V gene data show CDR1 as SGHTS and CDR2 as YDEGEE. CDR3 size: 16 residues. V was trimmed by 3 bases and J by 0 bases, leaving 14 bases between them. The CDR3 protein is CASSWGPSRSTDTQYF. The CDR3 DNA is TGTGCCAGCAGCTGGGGGCCGAGCAGGAGCACAGATACGCAGTATTTT.

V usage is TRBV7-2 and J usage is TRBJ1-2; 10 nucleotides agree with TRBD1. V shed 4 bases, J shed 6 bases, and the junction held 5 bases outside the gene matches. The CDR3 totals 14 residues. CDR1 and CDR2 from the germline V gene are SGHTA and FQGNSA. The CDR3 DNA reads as TGTGCCAGCAGCTCTATGACAGGGGGCCATGGCTACACCTTC. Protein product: CASSSMTGGHGYTF.

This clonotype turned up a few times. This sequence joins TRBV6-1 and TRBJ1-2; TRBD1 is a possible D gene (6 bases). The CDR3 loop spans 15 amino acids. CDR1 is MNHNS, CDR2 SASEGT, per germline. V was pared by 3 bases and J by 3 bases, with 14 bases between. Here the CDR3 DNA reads TGTGCCAGCAGTGAGTACAGGGAGATGGACTATGGCTACACCTTC. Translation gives CASSEYREMDYGYTF.

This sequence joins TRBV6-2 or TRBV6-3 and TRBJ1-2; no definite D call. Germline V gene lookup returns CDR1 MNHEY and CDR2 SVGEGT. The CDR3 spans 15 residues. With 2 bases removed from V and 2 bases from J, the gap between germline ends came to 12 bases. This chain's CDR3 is CASSYDPAANYGYTF. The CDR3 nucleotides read TGTGCCAGCAGTTACGATCCGGCGGCGAACTATGGCTACACCTTC.

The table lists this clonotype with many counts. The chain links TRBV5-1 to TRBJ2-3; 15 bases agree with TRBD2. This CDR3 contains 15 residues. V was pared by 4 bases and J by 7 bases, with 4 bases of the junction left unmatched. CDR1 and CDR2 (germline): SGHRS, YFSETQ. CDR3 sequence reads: CASSTGTSGGYTQYF. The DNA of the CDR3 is TGCGCCAGCAGCACCGGGACTAGCGGGGGGTATACGCAGTATTTT. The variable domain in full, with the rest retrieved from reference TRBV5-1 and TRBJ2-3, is KAGVTQTPRYLIKTRGQQVTLSCSPISGHRSVSWYQQTPGQGLQFLFEYFSETQRNKGNFPGRFSGRQFSNSRSEMNVSTLELGDSALYLCASSTGTSGGYTQYFGPGTRLTVL.

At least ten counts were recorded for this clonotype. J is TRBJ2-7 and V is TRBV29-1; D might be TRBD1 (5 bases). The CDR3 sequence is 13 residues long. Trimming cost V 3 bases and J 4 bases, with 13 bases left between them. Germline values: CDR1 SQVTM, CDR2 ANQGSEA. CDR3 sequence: CSVDTPTAYEQYF. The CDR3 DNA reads TGCAGCGTTGATACTCCGACAGCGTACGAGCAGTACTTC.

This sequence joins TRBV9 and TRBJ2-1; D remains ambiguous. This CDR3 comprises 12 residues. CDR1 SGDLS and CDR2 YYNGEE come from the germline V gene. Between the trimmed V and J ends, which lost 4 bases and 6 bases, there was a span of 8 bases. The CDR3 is CASSRLGNEQFF. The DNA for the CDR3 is TGTGCCAGCAGCCGTCTGGGCAATGAGCAGTTCTTC.

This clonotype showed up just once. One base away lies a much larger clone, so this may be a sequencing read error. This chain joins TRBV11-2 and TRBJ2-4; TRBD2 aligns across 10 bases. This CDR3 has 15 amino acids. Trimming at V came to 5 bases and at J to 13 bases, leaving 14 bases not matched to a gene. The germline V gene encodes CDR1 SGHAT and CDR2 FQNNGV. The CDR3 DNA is TGTGCCAGCAGCAACTTAGCGGGGGGCCGTCAGGGGCAGTACTTC. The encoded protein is CASSNLAGGRQGQYF.

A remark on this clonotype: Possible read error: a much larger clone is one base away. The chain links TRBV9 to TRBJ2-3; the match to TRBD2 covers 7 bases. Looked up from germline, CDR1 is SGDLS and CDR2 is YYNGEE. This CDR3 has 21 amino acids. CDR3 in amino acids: CVSSVAGSLSGVPISTDTQYF. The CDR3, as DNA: TGTGTCAGCAGCGTAGCTGGTAGCTTGAGCGGGGTCCCGATCAGCACAGATACGCAGTATTTT.

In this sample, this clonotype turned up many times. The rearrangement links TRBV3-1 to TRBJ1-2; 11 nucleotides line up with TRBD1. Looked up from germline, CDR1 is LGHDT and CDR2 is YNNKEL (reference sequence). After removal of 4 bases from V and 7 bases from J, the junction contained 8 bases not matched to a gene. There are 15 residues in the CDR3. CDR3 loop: CASSLGTGGILGYTF. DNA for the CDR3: TGTGCCAGCAGCCTTGGGACAGGGGGAATCCTTGGCTACACCTTC.

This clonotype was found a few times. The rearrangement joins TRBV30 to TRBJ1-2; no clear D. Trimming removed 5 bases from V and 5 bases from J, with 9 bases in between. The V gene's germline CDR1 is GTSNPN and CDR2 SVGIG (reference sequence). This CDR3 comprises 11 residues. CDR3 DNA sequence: TGTGCCTGGTCCCGGTTGTATGGCTACACCTTC. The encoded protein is CAWSRLYGYTF.

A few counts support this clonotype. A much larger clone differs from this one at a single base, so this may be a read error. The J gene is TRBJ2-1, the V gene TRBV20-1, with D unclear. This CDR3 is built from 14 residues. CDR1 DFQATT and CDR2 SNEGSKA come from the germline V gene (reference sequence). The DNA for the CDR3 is TGCAGTGCTAGGGGGATAAGCTCCTACAATAAGCAGTTCTTC. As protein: CSARGISSYNKQFF.

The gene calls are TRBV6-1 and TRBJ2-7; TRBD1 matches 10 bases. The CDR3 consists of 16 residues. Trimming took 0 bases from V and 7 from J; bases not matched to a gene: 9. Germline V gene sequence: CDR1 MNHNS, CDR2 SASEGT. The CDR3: CASSEAFGWTGGEQYF. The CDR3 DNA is TGTGCCAGCAGTGAAGCGTTCGGGTGGACAGGGGGGGAGCAGTACTTC.